The T cell receptor beta chain described here comes from a study of blood T cell repertoires in COVID-19. Background on the study: Samples representing acute and convalescent COVID-19 were sourced from the United States, Italy and Spain. The cDNA or gDNA used as material had been derived from T cells, B-cell-depleted T cells, or PBMCs.

The CDR3 spans 15 residues. CDR1 and CDR2 from the germline V gene are SGHVS and FQNEAQ. Germline trimming cut 1 base from V and 7 bases from J; bases unmatched to any gene: 9. Original handling: The authors estimated nucleated cell counts from reference gene primer amplification. Some clones are missing from TCRdb's copy, which holds only in-frame ones; the method was immunoSEQ multiplex PCR. V and J calls plus clone size are reproduced from that table; the DNA served to infer D and trimming. The sample includes around 81,000 clones, approximately 80% of them seen just once. The sequence was obtained from a human donor in a cohort sampled during active COVID-19. The chain couples TRBV7-8 to TRBJ2-7; 8 bases map to TRBD1. The specimen sequenced was peripheral blood. The CDR3 DNA reads TGTGCCAGCAGCTTAGATGTCAGGGGGCCTCGGGAGCAGTACTTC. This codes for CASSLDVRGPREQYF.